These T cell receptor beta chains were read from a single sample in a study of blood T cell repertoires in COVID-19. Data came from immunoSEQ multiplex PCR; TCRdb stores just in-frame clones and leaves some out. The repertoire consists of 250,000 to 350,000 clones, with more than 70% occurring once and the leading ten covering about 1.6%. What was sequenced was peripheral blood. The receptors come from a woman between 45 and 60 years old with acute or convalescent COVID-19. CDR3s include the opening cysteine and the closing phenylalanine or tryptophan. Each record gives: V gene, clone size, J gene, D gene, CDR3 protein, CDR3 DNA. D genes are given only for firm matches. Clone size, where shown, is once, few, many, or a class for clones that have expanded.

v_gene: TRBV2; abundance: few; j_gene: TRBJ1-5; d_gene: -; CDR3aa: CASTWELNQPQHF; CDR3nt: TGTGCCAGCACTTGGGAGCTCAATCAGCCCCAGCATTTT
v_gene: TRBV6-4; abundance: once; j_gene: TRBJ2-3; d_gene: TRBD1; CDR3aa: CASSDSGGNTQYF; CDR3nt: TGTGCCAGCAGTGATTCAGGGGGAAATACGCAGTATTTT
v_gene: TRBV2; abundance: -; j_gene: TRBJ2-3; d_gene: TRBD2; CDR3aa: CASSRRGLAENLSTDTQYF; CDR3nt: TGTGCCAGCAGTAGAAGGGGACTAGCGGAAAACCTTAGCACAGATACGCAGTATTTT
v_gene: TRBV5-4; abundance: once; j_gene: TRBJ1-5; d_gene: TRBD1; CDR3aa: CASSLAGQHNQPQHF; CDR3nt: TGTGCCAGCAGCTTGGCGGGACAGCATAATCAGCCCCAGCATTTT
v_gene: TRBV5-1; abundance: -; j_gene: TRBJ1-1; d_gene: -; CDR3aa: CASSSQGNTEAFF; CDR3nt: TGCGCCAGCAGCTCACAGGGGAACACTGAAGCTTTCTTT
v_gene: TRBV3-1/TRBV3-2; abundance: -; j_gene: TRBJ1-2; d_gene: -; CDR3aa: CASSPPLGANYGYTF; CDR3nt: TGTGCCAGCAGCCCACCCCTCGGGGCTAACTATGGCTACACCTTC
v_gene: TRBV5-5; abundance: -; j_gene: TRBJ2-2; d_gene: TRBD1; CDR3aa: CASSTWDRTTGELFF; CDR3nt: TGTGCCAGCAGCACCTGGGACAGAACTACCGGGGAGCTGTTTTTT
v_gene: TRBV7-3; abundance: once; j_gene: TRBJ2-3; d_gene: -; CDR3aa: CASSLTGTDTQYF; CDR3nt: TGTGCCAGCAGCTTAACCGGCACAGATACGCAGTATTTT
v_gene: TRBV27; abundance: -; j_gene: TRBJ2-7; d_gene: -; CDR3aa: CASSLLQGYEQYF; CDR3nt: TGTGCCAGCAGTCTCCTTCAGGGCTACGAGCAGTACTTC
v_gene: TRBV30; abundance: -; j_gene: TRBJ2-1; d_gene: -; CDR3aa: CALEGREVPYNEQFF; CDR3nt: TGTGCCTTGGAAGGGCGGGAAGTTCCTTACAATGAGCAGTTCTTC
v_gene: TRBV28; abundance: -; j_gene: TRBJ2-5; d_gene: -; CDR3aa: CASSLNSGISQETQYF; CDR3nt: TGTGCCAGCAGTCTTAATTCGGGAATATCCCAAGAGACCCAGTACTTC
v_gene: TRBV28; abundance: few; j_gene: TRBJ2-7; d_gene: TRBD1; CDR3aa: CASSFLDRTSYEQYF; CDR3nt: TGTGCCAGCAGTTTTTTGGACAGGACTTCCTACGAGCAGTACTTC
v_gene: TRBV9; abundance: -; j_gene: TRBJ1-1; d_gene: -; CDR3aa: CASSVHRNTEAFF; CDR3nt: TGTGCCAGCAGCGTACATAGGAACACTGAAGCTTTCTTT
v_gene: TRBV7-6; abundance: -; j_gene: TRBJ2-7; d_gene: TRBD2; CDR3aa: CASSLARTSGSEQYF; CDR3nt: TGTGCCAGCAGCTTAGCTAGGACTAGCGGGAGTGAGCAGTACTTC